This T cell receptor (beta chain) comes out of a study of OX40 agonist ivuxolimab in advanced cancers. Study-level background: Ivuxolimab was an agonistic, fully human IgG2 monoclonal antibody directed against OX40 (CD134), a costimulatory receptor. Intravenous ivuxolimab was administered to patients every 2 weeks at six dose levels: 0.01, 0.1, 0.3, 1.5, 3 and 10 mg/kg. Of the 50 to 55 patients in dose escalation, around 20 had hepatocellular carcinoma, roughly 15 had melanoma, 9 had renal cell carcinoma and 9 had head and neck cancer. A male proportion of roughly 80% and a mean age of around 60 years, ranging from 23 to 79, were recorded for the dose-escalation cohort. Prior anti-PD-1, anti-PD-L1 or anti-CTLA-4 therapy was permitted, and approximately 40% of dose-escalation patients had received checkpoint inhibitors. Partial responses occurred in three dose-escalation patients, of whom one had hepatocellular carcinoma and two had cutaneous melanoma. The purpose of peripheral TCRbeta sequencing was to test whether ivuxolimab changed TCR sequence diversity and led to clonal T-cell expansion. The paper reports the monotherapy dose-escalation portion (N ≈ 50 patients) of the phase I ivuxolimab trial.

In the case of this clone: The antigen it recognizes is unknown. No base quality values were provided; no much bigger clone lies one nucleotide off.

Genomic DNA was isolated from the sorted cells so that the TCRbeta CDR3 region could be sequenced. TCRbeta CDR3 regions were sequenced using the immunoSEQ Assay. The table was pulled from immuneACCESS by TCRdb, which kept in-frame rearrangements only. Such tables lose some clones; where checked, under half of the loss comes from unresolved V genes, and the rest has no known cause. A total of about 20,000 clones appear in this sample, less than 85% of them only once. The ten largest clones add up to around 59% of the sample. The CDR3 numbers 15 residues from cysteine through phenylalanine. The CDR3 DNA has 45 bases and is translated from base 1. Trimming takes 0 bases from V and 0 bases from J, and the germline ends sit 8 bases apart. CDR1 and CDR2, looked up from the germline V gene, are SGHDN and FVKESK. Paper-wide results and their limitations: Low levels of normalized T-cell clonal expansion were also seen in some patients who did not respond. Antigen specificity was not determined for the clonally expanded peripheral T cells. In the 0.1-3.0 mg/kg groups, partial responders were among the patients with the lowest normalized peripheral clonal expansion, particularly in CD8+ T cells. Clonal expansion of both CD4+ and CD8+ blood T cells was observed from baseline to week 6 at doses 0.1 to 3.0 mg/kg. On average, CD8+ T cells showed more expanded clones than CD4+ T cells after ivuxolimab.

Patients with autoimmune disease history or receiving systemic immunosuppression were excluded from the trial. Peripheral blood for TCR sequencing was collected from all dose cohorts at baseline, on cycle 4 day 1, and on cycle 7 day 1. Samples were obtained from an open-label, multicenter, first-in-human phase I dose-escalation trial of ivuxolimab. Adults with locally advanced or metastatic head and neck squamous cell, hepatocellular, melanoma or renal cell carcinoma were enrolled in the trial. CD4+ and CD8+ T cells were sorted separately from peripheral blood before TCR sequencing. Recombination connected TRBV14 to TRBJ2-5; the D region possibly corresponds to TRBD1 (5 bases align). The input for sequencing was CD4+ or CD8+ T cells sorted from blood, taken in a trial of the OX40 agonist ivuxolimab. This sequence was found in an adult with an advanced solid tumor such as melanoma, head and neck, liver or kidney cancer. The CDR3 here reads CASSQDKGYQETQYF. At the DNA level, the sequence is TGTGCCAGCAGCCAAGATAAGGGGTACCAAGAGACCCAGTACTTC.